Each of the 16 T cell receptor beta chains below was sequenced from the same sample in a study of T cell responses to AZD1222 COVID-19 vaccine. Only in-frame clones appear in the TCRdb table, and some are missing; sequencing was by immunoSEQ multiplex PCR. The repertoire holds about 130,000 clones, about 93% seen once, with approximately 6.5% in the top ten. This specimen was peripheral blood, taken 28 days after the second AZD1222 dose. These receptors were obtained from an adult who received the AZD1222 COVID-19 vaccine.

The chain is built from TRBV13 and TRBJ1-6; no reliable D call. Germline-derived CDR1 and CDR2 are PRHDT and FYEKMQ (reference sequence). The CDR3 covers 13 residues. Trimming pared 3 bases from V and 9 bases from J, leaving 9 bases between. The CDR3 loop is CASSFHEGSPLHF. The CDR3 coding sequence is TGTGCCAGCAGCTTCCATGAAGGTTCACCCCTCCACTTT.

Only one count was recorded for this clone. This chain uses TRBV11-3 with TRBJ2-3, with a tentative D call TRBD2 (6 bases). Germline assignment: CDR1 SGHNT and CDR2 YENEEA. V was clipped by 3 bases and J by 2 bases, with 9 bases between them. The CDR3 totals 14 residues. CDR3 nucleotide sequence: TGTGCCAGCAGCTTTCGGGGGACCACAGATACGCAGTATTTT. Translation: CASSFRGTTDTQYF.

The rearrangement links TRBV12-3 or TRBV12-4 to TRBJ2-1; TRBD2 matches at 9 bases. The junction had 2 bases not matched to a gene; V was cut back by 8 bases and J by 6 bases. The CDR3 has 12 amino acids. The CDR3 is CASGTSRNEQFF. The CDR3 region has the DNA TGTGCCAGCGGGACTAGCCGCAATGAGCAGTTCTTC.

The chain combines TRBV7-9 with TRBJ1-2, with D uncertain. The CDR3 extends over 13 amino acids. Trimming cost V 4 bases and J 8 bases, with 14 bases left between them. CDR1 is SEHNR, CDR2 FQNEAQ, per germline (reference sequence). CDR3: CASSSSPFGGYTF. The CDR3 DNA reads TGTGCCAGCAGCTCATCCCCCTTTGGGGGCTACACCTTC.

J is TRBJ2-5 and V is TRBV29-1; 7 bases map to TRBD1. The trim removed 6 bases at V and 5 bases at J, leaving 6 bases unmatched. CDR1 is SQVTM, CDR2 ANQGSEA, per germline. The CDR3 extends over 12 amino acids. DNA of the CDR3: TGCAGCGTCCTAACGGACAGGGAGACCCAGTACTTC. Translated, it gives CSVLTDRETQYF.

The genes are TRBV6-5 and TRBJ1-4; the match to TRBD1 covers 7 bases. V lost 2 bases and J lost 5; bases outside the gene matches: 5. The germline V gene has CDR1 MNHEY and CDR2 SVGAGI. The CDR3 has 15 amino acids. CDR3 sequence reads: CASSYQDRKNEKLFF. The CDR3, as DNA: TGTGCCAGCAGTTACCAGGACAGGAAGAATGAAAAACTGTTTTTT.

The CDR3 region has the DNA TGTGCCAGCAGCTTTGGTGTAGGGGGAGACCAAGAGACCCAGTACTTC. It codes for CASSFGVGGDQETQYF. The rearrangement joins TRBV7-9 to TRBJ2-5, with a tentative D call TRBD1 (6 bases). This CDR3 contains 16 residues. Germline V lookup: CDR1 SEHNR, CDR2 FQNEAQ (reference sequence). V lost 3 bases and J lost 0, with 14 bases in between.

The genes are TRBV28 and TRBJ1-2, with D tentatively TRBD1 (5 bases). V was trimmed by 8 bases and J by 4 bases, leaving 14 bases between them. The germline CDR1 and CDR2 sequences are MDHEN and SYDVKM. CDR3 length equals 13 residues. The CDR3 DNA reads as TGTGCCAGCGGGCCGACAGTAACCTATGGCTACACCTTC. Translated: CASGPTVTYGYTF.

The J gene is TRBJ1-1, the V gene TRBV6-5; D perhaps matches TRBD1 (6 bases). Germline V CDR1 and CDR2: MNHEY, SVGAGI. The CDR3 is 14 amino acids. Trimming cost V 2 bases and J 4 bases, with 11 bases left between them. Here the CDR3 DNA reads TGTGCCAGCAGTTACGGCAGGGGACGCACTGAAGCTTTCTTT. It encodes CASSYGRGRTEAFF.

The chain has TRBV19 and TRBJ1-2; no firm D call. Looked up from germline, CDR1 is LNHDA and CDR2 is SQIVND (reference sequence). V was pared by 3 bases and J by 4 bases, with 18 bases between. This CDR3 is built from 16 residues. CDR3 in DNA: TGTGCCAGTAGTATGGCTGTATACAGAGCCTTCTATGGCTACACCTTC. It yields the protein CASSMAVYRAFYGYTF.

The CDR3 sequence: CASSLSPSEGRGAFF. The CDR3 nucleotides read TGTGCCAGCAGCCTCTCTCCGTCCGAGGGGCGCGGGGCTTTCTTT. The V and J genes are TRBV11-3 and TRBJ1-1; weak D call: TRBD1 (5 bases). The CDR3 has 15 residues. Trimming shortened V by 5 bases and J by 11 bases, and 24 bases separated the two germline ends. Germline CDR1 reads SGHNT; CDR2 reads YENEEA. Full variable domain (outside the CDR3, taken from reference TRBV11-3 and TRBJ1-1): EAGVVQSPRYKIIEKKQPVAFWCNPISGHNTLYWYLQNLGQGPELLIRYENEEAVDDSQLPKDRFSAERLKGVDSTLKIQPAELGDSAVYLCASSLSPSEGRGAFFGQGTRLTVV.

This chain links TRBV12-3 or TRBV12-4 with TRBJ2-1, with D hard to call. V lost 5 bases and J lost 6, with 11 bases in between. The CDR3 is 13 residues long. The CDR3 region is CASSAYEINEQFF. CDR3 DNA sequence: TGTGCCAGCAGTGCCTATGAAATCAATGAGCAGTTCTTC.

The V call is TRBV18, the J call TRBJ1-3; D is possibly TRBD1 (5 bases). The CDR3 extends over 16 amino acids. Germline CDR1 and CDR2: KGHSH and LQKENI. V was shortened by 3 bases and J by 0 bases, with 12 bases between the two germline ends. CDR3 sequence (DNA): TGTGCCAGCTCACCCGGGGCTGCAGTCTCTGGAAACACCATATATTTT. It encodes CASSPGAAVSGNTIYF. Using reference TRBV18 and TRBJ1-3 for the parts outside the CDR3, the full variable domain is NAGVMQNPRHLVRRRGQEARLRCSPMKGHSHVYWYRQLPEEGLKFMVYLQKENIIDESGMPKERFSAEFPKEGPSILRIQQVVRGDSAAYFCASSPGAAVSGNTIYFGEGSWLTVV.

The sample holds one count of this clone. V gene TRBV30 combines with J gene TRBJ1-5; maybe TRBD1 (6 bases). V lost 4 bases to trimming and J lost 9 bases, with 10 bases between them. In germline, CDR1 is GTSNPN, CDR2 SVGIG (reference sequence). This CDR3 is built from 11 residues. Here the CDR3 reads CAWNKQGPQHF. DNA of the CDR3: TGTGCCTGGAATAAACAGGGGCCCCAGCATTTT.

CDR3 protein: CASSIGQSDTQYF. Here the CDR3 DNA reads TGTGCCAGCAGCATAGGACAGTCAGATACGCAGTATTTT. The V call is TRBV7-2, the J call TRBJ2-3; D may be TRBD1 (6 bases). Germline CDR1 SGHTA, CDR2 FQGNSA. Trimming took 5 bases from V and 4 from J, leaving 10 bases between them. The CDR3 is 13 amino acids.

The chain joins TRBV6-2 or TRBV6-3 to TRBJ2-2, with D perhaps TRBD1 or TRBD2 (6 bases each). V lost 4 bases to trimming and J lost 3 bases, with 18 bases between them. CDR1 and CDR2 (germline): MNHEY, SVGEGT. This CDR3 is 17 amino acids long. CDR3 sequence (DNA): TGTGCCAGCAGTTCTGGGGGGCTCTTTCACTACACCGGGGAGCTGTTTTTT. Translated: CASSSGGLFHYTGELFF.